Given below is one TCR beta chain in context. The antigen remains undetermined. Germline CDR1 GTSNPN, CDR2 SVGIG (reference sequence). The germline V and J ends were trimmed by 1 base and 7 bases, with 10 bases remaining between them. This CDR3 has 12 residues. Measured with immunoSEQ multiplex PCR; TCRdb has only the in-frame clones, and not every one. Of 50,000 to 75,000 clones in the sample, approximately 96% are singletons; the top ten hold about 0.1%. The data originate from a study of siplizumab effects on memory and regulatory T cells. General study findings and limits: There was no confirmation of the suppressive function of proliferating Tregs from siplizumab cultures.

Across three donor pairs, the naive, memory, effector memory and TEMRA subsets were sequenced without stimulation. Material for sequencing was naive CD8+ T cells sorted from blood. This chain connects TRBV30 to TRBJ1-2; D gene unclear. The TCR was taken from a human donor in good health. CDR3: CAWSELGSGYTF. The CDR3 nucleotides are TGTGCCTGGAGTGAGTTGGGGTCTGGCTACACCTTC.